This T cell receptor (beta chain) was obtained from a study of CD8 T cells in Susac syndrome. RNA in amounts of roughly 0.45 to 1 ug was reverse transcribed with random hexamers. The method of amplification for TCR beta CDR3 was immunoSEQ multiplex PCR, covering 54 Vbeta and 13 Jbeta. MiXCR was run by TCRdb on the immunoSEQ multiplex PCR reads, yielding one entry per CDR3 protein. This table holds around 190,000 distinct CDR3 sequences, about 95% found once. CDR1 is SQVTM, CDR2 ANQGSEA, per germline. The CDR3 is made up of 13 amino acids. The V and J ends lost 5 bases and 4 bases respectively, with 13 bases between them. FACS enriched CD8+ TEMRA cells, while bulk CD8+ and CD4+ were negatively isolated.

V gene TRBV29-1 combines with J gene TRBJ2-3, with D maybe TRBD1 (6 bases). The sample taken for sequencing was CD4+ T cells from PBMCs. This TCR came from a human donor in good health. The CDR3 DNA sequence: TGCAGCGTTACCACAGGGTTTTCAGATACGCAGTATTTT. This translates into CSVTTGFSDTQYF.